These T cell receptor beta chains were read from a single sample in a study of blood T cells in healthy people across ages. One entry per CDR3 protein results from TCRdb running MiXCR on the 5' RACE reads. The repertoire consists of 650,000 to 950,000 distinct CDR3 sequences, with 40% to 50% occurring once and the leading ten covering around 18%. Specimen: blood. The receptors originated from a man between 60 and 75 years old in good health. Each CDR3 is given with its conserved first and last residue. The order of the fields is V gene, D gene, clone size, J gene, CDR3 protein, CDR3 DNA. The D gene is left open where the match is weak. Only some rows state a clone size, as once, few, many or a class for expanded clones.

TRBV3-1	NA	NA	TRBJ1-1	CASSQARTEAFF	TGTGCCAGCAGCCAAGCCCGGACTGAAGCTTTCTTT
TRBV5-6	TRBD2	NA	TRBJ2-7	CASSLSYLAGDAYEQYF	TGTGCCAGCAGCTTAAGTTACCTAGCGGGGGATGCCTACGAGCAGTACTTC
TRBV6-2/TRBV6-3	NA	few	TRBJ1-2	CASSRTTVEDYGYTF	TGTGCCAGCAGTAGAACTACAGTGGAAGACTATGGCTACACCTTC
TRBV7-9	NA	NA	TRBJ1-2	CASRVVQGANYGYTF	TGTGCCAGCAGAGTTGTTCAGGGAGCTAACTATGGCTACACCTTC
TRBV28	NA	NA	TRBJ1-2	CASSHIQESAYYGYTF	TGTGCCAGCAGTCACATACAGGAGTCCGCCTACTATGGCTACACCTTC
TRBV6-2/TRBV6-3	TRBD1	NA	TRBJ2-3	CASTEGAKDTQYF	TGTGCCAGCACAGAGGGGGCTAAAGATACGCAGTATTTT
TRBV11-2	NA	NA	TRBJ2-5	CASSRVQLLETQYF	TGTGCCAGCAGCAGGGTACAGCTCTTAGAGACCCAGTACTTC
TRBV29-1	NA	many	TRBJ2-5	CSVESGEETQYF	TGCAGCGTTGAATCCGGGGAAGAGACCCAGTACTTC
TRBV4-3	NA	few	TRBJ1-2	CASSQDGGKNYGYTF	TGCGCCAGCAGCCAAGATGGGGGGAAAAACTATGGCTACACCTTC
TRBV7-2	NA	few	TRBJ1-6	CASSREYNSPLHF	TGTGCCAGCAGCCGAGAGTACAATTCACCCCTCCACTTT
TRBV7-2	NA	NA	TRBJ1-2	CACSEDRRIYGYTF	TGTGCCTGCAGCGAGGACAGACGAATTTATGGCTACACCTTC
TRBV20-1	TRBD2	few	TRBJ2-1	CSARQRTSGEGEQFF	TGCAGTGCTAGACAAAGGACTAGCGGGGAGGGTGAGCAGTTCTTC
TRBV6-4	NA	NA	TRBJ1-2	CASSPDRMSGYTF	TGTGCCAGCAGCCCTGACAGGATGTCTGGCTACACCTTC
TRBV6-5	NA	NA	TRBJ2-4	CASSSSGTAGEQYF	TGTGCCAGCAGTTCCTCCGGGACCGCCGGAGAGCAGTACTTC
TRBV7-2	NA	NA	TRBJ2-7	CASSPTGSVYEQYF	TGTGCCAGCAGCCCTACGGGGTCAGTCTACGAGCAGTACTTC
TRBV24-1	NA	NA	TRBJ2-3	CATSDYQEGGNADTQYF	TGTGCCACCAGTGACTACCAGGAGGGGGGGAACGCAGATACGCAGTATTTT